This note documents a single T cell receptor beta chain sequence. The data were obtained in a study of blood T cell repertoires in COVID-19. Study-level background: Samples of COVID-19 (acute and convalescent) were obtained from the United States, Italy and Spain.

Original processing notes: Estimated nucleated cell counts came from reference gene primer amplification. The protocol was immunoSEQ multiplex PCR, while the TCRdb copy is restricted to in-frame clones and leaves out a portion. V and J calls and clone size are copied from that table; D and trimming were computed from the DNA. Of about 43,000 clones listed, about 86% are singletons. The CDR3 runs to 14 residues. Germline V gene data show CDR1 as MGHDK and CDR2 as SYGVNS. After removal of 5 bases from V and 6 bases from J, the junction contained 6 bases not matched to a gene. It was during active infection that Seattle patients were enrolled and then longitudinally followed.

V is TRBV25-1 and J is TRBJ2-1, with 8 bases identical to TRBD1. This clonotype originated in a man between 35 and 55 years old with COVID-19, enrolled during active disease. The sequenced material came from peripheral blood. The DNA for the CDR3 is TGTGCCAGCAGTCGGACAGGGAGCTCCAATGAGCAGTTCTTC. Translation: CASSRTGSSNEQFF.